This T cell receptor (beta chain) was captured in a study of blood T cell repertoires in COVID-19 (TCRdb year 2020). Background for the entire study: Samples from collaborators originated in the United States, Italy and Spain and spanned both the acute and convalescent phases of COVID-19. The material from the prospective study consisted of cDNA or gDNA derived from T cells, B-cell-depleted T cells, or PBMCs. Deeply sampled blood TCRbeta repertoires from subjects exposed to, actively infected with, or recovered from COVID-19 were included in the dataset. A freely available public database, intended as a resource for researchers studying the immune response to SARS-CoV-2, is where the repertoires were released. Samples came from the ongoing ImmuneRACE study (first 160 participants) plus 1,254 subjects from 6 global collaborators. The sample metadata nearly always contained a de-identified subject ID, COVID-19 status, age in years and sex. Where available, HLA class I and class II types were obtained from metadata supplied by the sample provider rather than from assay-based typing.

Concerning this clone itself: It lacks a known antigen. No base quality values were provided; no much bigger clone lies one nucleotide off.

Counted from cysteine to phenylalanine, this CDR3 has 13 amino acids. CDR3 DNA is the only sequence kept; it has 39 bases, read in frame from the first base. Trimming takes 6 bases off V and 3 bases off J; junction bases not matched to a gene: 5. The immunoSEQ Assay, a bias-controlled multiplex PCR, was used to amplify TCRbeta CDR3 regions from genomic DNA. Concerning the study's data processing: Nucleated cell counts per sample were estimated from amplification of reference gene primers within the assay. To quantify the absolute abundance of each unique TCRbeta CDR3 rearrangement, sequence reads were collapsed and filtered. For each sample, productive Simpson clonality was calculated as the square root of Simpson's diversity index across productive rearrangements. Entries here come from immuneACCESS through TCRdb and include only in-frame sequences with V and J called. Some clones fail to appear in such tables; in the studies checked, an unresolved V gene covers under half of the shortfall, and the cause of the remainder is unknown. V and J calls and clone size are as listed in that table; D and trimming were resolved from the DNA. Counted in this sample were about 110,000 clones; approximately 70% of them appeared once. 1.5% to 2% of the sample rests with the top ten.

The collaborating institutions used their own protocols to collect whole blood in K2EDTA tubes. For TCRbeta analysis, collaborators shipped samples in one of three forms: frozen whole blood, isolated PBMCs, or DNA extracted from either of those sample types. Study-level results and caveats: How much clinical and demographic metadata was included differed by source and by participant, and the metadata was provided uncurated.

This TCR derives from a woman between 40 and 50 years old with acute or convalescent COVID-19. The sample comprised peripheral blood. The receptor chain draws on TRBV12-3 or TRBV12-4 and TRBJ2-7; 7 central bases correspond to TRBD1. The DNA sequence is TGTGCCAGCAGACGTACAGGGGACTACGAGCAGTACTTC. The translation is CASRRTGDYEQYF.